This T cell receptor beta chain came from a study of T cell changes during pregnancy in multiple sclerosis. Germline assignment: CDR1 MGHRA and CDR2 YSYEKL. The V end was cut by 2 bases, the J end by 8 bases, with 12 bases between. The CDR3 runs to 13 residues. Clones were read by immunoSEQ multiplex PCR, and TCRdb kept only the in-frame ones, dropping some. The sample carries tens of thousands of clones, roughly 92% recorded once. The V gene is TRBV4-1, the J gene TRBJ1-2; D uncertain. The receptor comes from a female donor in good health, enrolled as a control in a pregnancy study. The material sequenced was peripheral blood, taken after pregnancy. CDR3 sequence reads: CASSQPAGEGYTF. In nucleotides, the CDR3 is TGCGCCAGCAGCCAACCTGCGGGAGAAGGCTACACCTTC.